These T cell receptor beta chains were read from a single sample in a study of beta chain features in type 1 diabetes. Repertoires were generated with immunoSEQ multiplex PCR, while TCRdb's copy carries only in-frame clones and drops some. Of 500,000 to 800,000 clones listed, under 15% are singletons. Material: naive CD4+ T cells from blood. The receptors come from a man younger than 40 with type 1 diabetes. Both conserved end residues are part of each CDR3. Each record gives: clone size, D gene, J gene, V gene, CDR3 protein, CDR3 DNA. A D gene is named only where the DNA matches it firmly. Size is omitted from some rows. Given values are once, few, many or a class for expanded clones.

clone_size: NA; d_call: NA; j_call: TRBJ2-3; v_call: TRBV7-2; cdr3_aa: CASSPQRANTDTQYF; cdr3_nt: TGTGCCAGCAGCCCCCAGCGGGCCAACACAGATACGCAGTATTTT
clone_size: NA; d_call: NA; j_call: TRBJ2-6; v_call: TRBV19; cdr3_aa: CASSLSSGANVLTF; cdr3_nt: TGTGCCAGTAGTCTGAGCTCTGGGGCCAACGTCCTGACTTTC
clone_size: NA; d_call: NA; j_call: TRBJ1-5; v_call: TRBV5-6; cdr3_aa: CASSLGGGSSNQPQHF; cdr3_nt: TGTGCCAGCAGCTTGGGCGGGGGCTCGAGCAATCAGCCCCAGCATTTT
clone_size: few; d_call: NA; j_call: TRBJ2-1; v_call: TRBV9; cdr3_aa: CASSVAVEQFF; cdr3_nt: TGTGCCAGCAGCGTAGCGGTAGAGCAGTTCTTC
clone_size: NA; d_call: NA; j_call: TRBJ2-2; v_call: TRBV4-3; cdr3_aa: CASSQDRGLLSTGELFF; cdr3_nt: TGCGCCAGCAGCCAAGATCGGGGGCTACTCAGCACCGGGGAGCTGTTTTTT
clone_size: NA; d_call: NA; j_call: TRBJ2-5; v_call: TRBV6-1; cdr3_aa: CASSEAERQETQYF; cdr3_nt: TGTGCCAGCAGTGAAGCTGAGCGACAAGAGACCCAGTACTTC
clone_size: NA; d_call: NA; j_call: TRBJ1-2; v_call: TRBV7-9; cdr3_aa: CASSLEGGEYGYTF; cdr3_nt: TGTGCCAGCAGCTTAGAGGGTGGAGAATATGGCTACACCTTC
clone_size: NA; d_call: NA; j_call: TRBJ2-1; v_call: TRBV6-1; cdr3_aa: CASSVQGNEQFF; cdr3_nt: TGTGCCAGCAGTGTCCAGGGCAATGAGCAGTTCTTC
clone_size: NA; d_call: NA; j_call: TRBJ1-6; v_call: TRBV7-9; cdr3_aa: CASSLARVDDSPLHF; cdr3_nt: TGTGCCAGCAGCTTAGCCCGGGTCGACGATTCACCCCTCCACTTT
clone_size: NA; d_call: NA; j_call: TRBJ1-1; v_call: TRBV20-1; cdr3_aa: CSARAGEVAFF; cdr3_nt: TGCAGTGCTAGAGCAGGGGAAGTGGCTTTCTTT
clone_size: few; d_call: NA; j_call: TRBJ2-6; v_call: TRBV7-9; cdr3_aa: CASSLAWQGLVGANVLTF; cdr3_nt: TGTGCCAGCAGCTTAGCCTGGCAGGGGCTAGTTGGGGCCAACGTCCTGACTTTC
clone_size: few; d_call: TRBD1; j_call: TRBJ1-5; v_call: TRBV6-5; cdr3_aa: CASTAGTGAGQPQHF; cdr3_nt: TGTGCCAGCACCGCCGGGACAGGGGCGGGTCAGCCCCAGCATTTT
clone_size: NA; d_call: NA; j_call: TRBJ1-4; v_call: TRBV6-6; cdr3_aa: CASSLQKGLGKLFF; cdr3_nt: TGTGCCAGCAGCTTACAGAAGGGGCTGGGAAAACTGTTTTTT
clone_size: NA; d_call: NA; j_call: TRBJ2-5; v_call: TRBV11-2; cdr3_aa: CASSPKVGGPEETQYF; cdr3_nt: TGTGCCAGCAGCCCCAAGGTCGGGGGGCCGGAGGAGACCCAGTACTTC
clone_size: NA; d_call: NA; j_call: TRBJ1-1; v_call: TRBV4-3; cdr3_aa: CASSQGTGRGTEAFF; cdr3_nt: TGCGCCAGCAGCCAAGGAACAGGTAGGGGCACTGAAGCTTTCTTT
clone_size: NA; d_call: NA; j_call: TRBJ2-7; v_call: TRBV6-1; cdr3_aa: CASRTGTDYEQYF; cdr3_nt: TGTGCCAGCAGGACCGGGACTGACTACGAGCAGTACTTC
clone_size: few; d_call: TRBD1; j_call: TRBJ1-6; v_call: TRBV10-2; cdr3_aa: CASSVRTGNNSPLHF; cdr3_nt: TGCGCCAGCAGTGTAAGGACAGGGAATAATTCACCCCTCCACTTT
clone_size: NA; d_call: NA; j_call: TRBJ2-2; v_call: TRBV9; cdr3_aa: CASSVEPGWTGELFF; cdr3_nt: TGTGCCAGCAGCGTAGAGCCCGGTTGGACCGGGGAGCTGTTTTTT
clone_size: NA; d_call: TRBD1; j_call: TRBJ2-7; v_call: TRBV6-1; cdr3_aa: CASSVPRGLEQYF; cdr3_nt: TGTGCCAGCAGTGTTCCCAGGGGGCTCGAGCAGTACTTC
clone_size: NA; d_call: NA; j_call: TRBJ2-7; v_call: TRBV4-3; cdr3_aa: CASSQAAYEQYF; cdr3_nt: TGCGCCAGCAGCCAGGCCGCCTACGAGCAGTACTTC
clone_size: few; d_call: NA; j_call: TRBJ1-1; v_call: TRBV9; cdr3_aa: CASSVEQNTEAFF; cdr3_nt: TGTGCCAGCAGCGTAGAACAGAACACTGAAGCTTTCTTT
clone_size: NA; d_call: NA; j_call: TRBJ2-1; v_call: TRBV4-2; cdr3_aa: CASSQAGYNEQFF; cdr3_nt: TGTGCCAGCAGCCAAGCCGGATACAATGAGCAGTTCTTC
clone_size: few; d_call: NA; j_call: TRBJ1-2; v_call: TRBV5-1; cdr3_aa: CASSSTGTYYGYTF; cdr3_nt: TGCGCCAGCAGCTCTACAGGGACCTACTATGGCTACACCTTC
clone_size: NA; d_call: NA; j_call: TRBJ1-2; v_call: TRBV7-2; cdr3_aa: CASRNGINYGYTF; cdr3_nt: TGTGCCAGCAGGAACGGGATAAACTATGGCTACACCTTC
clone_size: few; d_call: NA; j_call: TRBJ2-6; v_call: TRBV6-6; cdr3_aa: CASRHRDLSGANVLTF; cdr3_nt: TGTGCCAGCAGGCACCGGGATCTCTCTGGGGCCAACGTCCTGACTTTC
clone_size: few; d_call: NA; j_call: TRBJ2-7; v_call: TRBV30; cdr3_aa: CAWAISSYEQYF; cdr3_nt: TGTGCCTGGGCCATATCCTCCTACGAGCAGTACTTC
clone_size: NA; d_call: NA; j_call: TRBJ2-1; v_call: TRBV7-9; cdr3_aa: CASSPMGYNEQFF; cdr3_nt: TGTGCCAGCAGTCCCATGGGATACAATGAGCAGTTCTTC
clone_size: NA; d_call: NA; j_call: TRBJ2-1; v_call: TRBV10-1; cdr3_aa: CASSPTRSSYNEQFF; cdr3_nt: TGCGCCAGCAGCCCCACACGGAGCTCCTACAATGAGCAGTTCTTC
clone_size: NA; d_call: TRBD1; j_call: TRBJ2-7; v_call: TRBV5-1; cdr3_aa: CASSLTGQVYEQYF; cdr3_nt: TGCGCCAGCAGCTTGACGGGACAGGTCTACGAGCAGTACTTC
clone_size: NA; d_call: NA; j_call: TRBJ2-2; v_call: TRBV7-7; cdr3_aa: CASSPEDSGELFF; cdr3_nt: TGTGCTAGCAGCCCTGAGGACAGCGGGGAGCTGTTTTTT
clone_size: few; d_call: TRBD1; j_call: TRBJ1-1; v_call: TRBV10-3; cdr3_aa: CATGPGQGGTEAFF; cdr3_nt: TGTGCCACAGGACCGGGACAGGGAGGCACTGAAGCTTTCTTT
clone_size: few; d_call: NA; j_call: TRBJ1-3; v_call: TRBV7-2; cdr3_aa: CASSPIAGVGTIYF; cdr3_nt: TGTGCCAGCAGCCCTATTGCGGGGGTTGGCACCATATATTTT
clone_size: few; d_call: NA; j_call: TRBJ2-5; v_call: TRBV30; cdr3_aa: CAWGSQETQYF; cdr3_nt: TGTGCCTGGGGGTCTCAAGAGACCCAGTACTTC
clone_size: few; d_call: TRBD1; j_call: TRBJ2-1; v_call: TRBV27; cdr3_aa: CASSLGTGTGPYNEQFF; cdr3_nt: TGTGCCAGCAGTTTAGGGACTGGGACAGGCCCCTACAATGAGCAGTTCTTC
clone_size: NA; d_call: NA; j_call: TRBJ2-1; v_call: TRBV9; cdr3_aa: CASSTGTDPRNEQFF; cdr3_nt: TGTGCCAGCAGCACAGGGACGGACCCTAGGAATGAGCAGTTCTTC
clone_size: few; d_call: TRBD1; j_call: TRBJ1-1; v_call: TRBV5-1; cdr3_aa: CASSLLGQGLNTEAFF; cdr3_nt: TGCGCCAGCAGCTTGCTAGGACAGGGGCTAAACACTGAAGCTTTCTTT
clone_size: NA; d_call: NA; j_call: TRBJ1-6; v_call: TRBV6-6; cdr3_aa: CASSSDSWDSPLHF; cdr3_nt: TGTGCCAGCAGTTCGGACAGCTGGGATTCACCCCTCCACTTT
clone_size: few; d_call: NA; j_call: TRBJ2-1; v_call: TRBV1; cdr3_aa: CTSRRETSGYNEQFF; cdr3_nt: TGCACCAGCAGGCGGGAGACTAGCGGTTACAATGAGCAGTTCTTC
clone_size: NA; d_call: TRBD1; j_call: TRBJ2-5; v_call: TRBV7-2; cdr3_aa: CASSPRDRPGETQYF; cdr3_nt: TGTGCCAGCAGCCCCCGGGACAGGCCCGGGGAGACCCAGTACTTC
clone_size: few; d_call: TRBD2; j_call: TRBJ2-3; v_call: TRBV30; cdr3_aa: CAWSVGLAGGEDTQYF; cdr3_nt: TGTGCCTGGAGTGTAGGACTAGCGGGGGGAGAAGATACGCAGTATTTT
clone_size: NA; d_call: TRBD2; j_call: TRBJ2-5; v_call: TRBV5-6; cdr3_aa: CASRRTPHSGGETQYF; cdr3_nt: TGTGCCAGCAGGAGAACACCTCATTCGGGAGGAGAGACCCAGTACTTC
clone_size: NA; d_call: TRBD1; j_call: TRBJ2-7; v_call: TRBV6-6; cdr3_aa: CASRNTGTGAYEQYF; cdr3_nt: TGTGCCAGCAGGAACACCGGGACAGGGGCCTACGAGCAGTACTTC
clone_size: few; d_call: NA; j_call: TRBJ2-7; v_call: TRBV30; cdr3_aa: CAWTTSYEQYF; cdr3_nt: TGTGCCTGGACTACGTCCTACGAGCAGTACTTC